The 24 T cell receptor beta chains below were found in one sample sequenced in a study of T-cell memory formation after mild COVID-19. TCRdb passed the 5' RACE reads through MiXCR, listing each CDR3 protein once. The repertoire holds some 300,000 distinct CDR3 sequences, with 20% to 25% as singletons. The sequenced sample was PBMCs or a T cell subset sorted from them (not recorded which). These receptor sequences come from a man aged 18 to 29 who had mild COVID-19 (a few samples of this study predate the infection). Cell type and time point are not known.

This clonotype appeared a few times. The CDR3 loop reads CASSLNRDRGEKLFF. Written as DNA, the CDR3 is TGTGCCAGCAGTTTAAACCGGGACAGGGGTGAAAAACTGTTTTTT. The genes are TRBV12-3 or TRBV12-4 and TRBJ1-4, with 10 positions matching TRBD1. The J segment lost 7 bases and the V segment lost 2 bases, leaving 4 bases of the junction unmatched. There are 15 residues in the CDR3.

This clonotype was counted ten times or more. V gene TRBV11-2 combines with J gene TRBJ2-7, with unresolved D. The V and J ends lost 2 bases and 0 bases respectively, with 5 bases between them. CDR1 is SGHAT, CDR2 FQNNGV, per germline. CDR3 length: 13 residues. The CDR3 loop is CASSLSASYEQYV. CDR3 DNA: TGTGCCAGCAGCTTATCGGCCTCCTACGAGCAGTACGTC.

The CDR3 protein is CASSEFRGDYNEQFF. CDR3 bases: TGTGCCAGCAGTGAATTTCGCGGGGACTACAATGAGCAGTTCTTC. The chain combines TRBV25-1 with TRBJ2-1; weak D call: TRBD2 (6 bases). The germline V gene encodes CDR1 MGHDK and CDR2 SYGVNS. The CDR3 is 15 amino acids. V was cut by 1 base and J by 3 bases, with 10 bases left in between.

The J gene is TRBJ2-3, the V gene TRBV7-2; TRBD2 agrees at 14 bases. The junction had 3 bases not matched to a gene; V was cut back by 5 bases and J by 11 bases. This CDR3 is built from 13 residues. Germline V gene data show CDR1 as SGHTA and CDR2 as FQGNSA. Here the CDR3 DNA reads TGTGCCAGCAGCCGCGGGACTAGCGGGGGGCAGTATTTT. It translates to CASSRGTSGGQYF. The variable domain in full, with the rest retrieved from reference TRBV7-2 and TRBJ2-3, is GAGVSQSPSNKVTEKGKDVELRCDPISGHTALYWYRQSLGQGLEFLIYFQGNSAPDKSGLPSDRFSAERTGGSVSTLTIQRTQQEDSAVYLCASSRGTSGGQYFGPGTRLTVL.

The table lists this clonotype with a few counts. The rearrangement links TRBV5-1 to TRBJ1-5; the D is unclear. The V and J ends lost 4 bases and 2 bases respectively, with 7 bases between them. In germline, CDR1 is SGHRS, CDR2 YFSETQ. The CDR3 length is 13 residues. CDR3 residues: CASSVQGNQPQHF. CDR3 in DNA: TGCGCCAGCAGCGTGCAGGGCAATCAGCCCCAGCATTTT.

The rearrangement links TRBV2 to TRBJ2-5; D may be TRBD1 (5 bases). The V gene's germline CDR1 is SNHLY and CDR2 FYNNEI. The CDR3 extends over 13 amino acids. V lost 6 bases, J lost 1 base, and 9 bases lay in between. The CDR3 DNA sequence: TGTGCCAGCAGGGGGCAGCCCCAAGAGACCCAGTACTTC. It specifies CASRGQPQETQYF.

As for this clonotype: A read error may produce the germline difference seen at one junction end. The V and J genes are TRBV7-6 and TRBJ2-2; 11 bases line up with TRBD2. This CDR3 region has 18 residues. The germline V gene has CDR1 SGHVS and CDR2 FNYEAQ. Written as DNA, the CDR3 is TGTGCCAGCAGCTTAGGGGGACTAGCGGCCCTAGGGACCGGGGAGCTGTATTTT. Translated: CASSLGGLAALGTGELYF.

This clonotype was observed a handful of times. The chain carries TRBV10-3 and TRBJ1-2, with 8 positions matching TRBD1. This CDR3 comprises 15 residues. Germline trimming cut 6 bases from V and 0 bases from J; bases unmatched to any gene: 6. Germline values: CDR1 ENHRY, CDR2 SYGVKD. The CDR3 region is CAIRQGADTNYGYTF. CDR3 coding DNA: TGTGCCATCAGGCAGGGGGCCGACACTAACTATGGCTACACCTTC.

The genes are TRBV6-6 and TRBJ2-7; the D gene is possibly TRBD2 (6 bases). Trimming cost V 6 bases and J 5 bases, with 11 bases left between them. Germline V gives CDR1 MNHNY, CDR2 SVGAGI (reference sequence). The CDR3 has 12 amino acids. The CDR3: CASRGGGNEQYF. The DNA for the CDR3 is TGTGCCAGCAGGGGCGGAGGGAACGAGCAGTACTTC.

This clonotype was recorded a few times. The rearrangement uses TRBV24-1 and TRBJ2-2; 10 bases agree with TRBD1. The CDR3 runs to 15 residues. Germline-derived CDR1 and CDR2 are KGHDR and SFDVKD. V was clipped by 11 bases and J by 5 bases; unmatched bases: 10. CDR3 coding DNA: TGTGCCATGCTGAAGGGACAGGGGTTAACCGGGGAGCTGTTTTTT. Translated: CAMLKGQGLTGELFF.

The V gene is TRBV4-3, the J gene TRBJ2-3, with TRBD2 identical over 9 bases. The CDR3 runs 16 residues. After removal of 0 bases from V and 3 bases from J, the junction contained 4 bases not matched to a gene. The germline gives CDR1 LGHNA, CDR2 YSLEER. The CDR3 nucleotides read TGCGCCAGCAGCCAAGAGGAGCGGGGGGAAACAGATACGCAGTATTTT. Amino acids: CASSQEERGETDTQYF.

This clonotype occurred many times. This rearrangement joins TRBV12-3 or TRBV12-4 to TRBJ2-5, with D unresolved. The germline V and J ends were trimmed by 3 bases and 3 bases, with 8 bases remaining between them. CDR3 length equals 13 residues. The CDR3 DNA sequence: TGTGCCAGCAGTTTGTCAGAGAAAGAGACCCAGTACTTC. This translates into CASSLSEKETQYF.

A few counts support this clonotype. The chain recombines TRBV6-2 or TRBV6-3 with TRBJ2-3; 7 nucleotides line up with TRBD1. V lost 2 bases to trimming and J lost 2 bases; unmatched junction nucleotides: 4. This CDR3 has 15 residues. The germline V gene encodes CDR1 MNHEY and CDR2 SVGEGT. This CDR3 reads CASSYPDRATDTQYF. CDR3 DNA: TGTGCCAGCAGTTACCCTGACAGGGCCACAGATACGCAGTATTTT.

The chain joins TRBV10-3 to TRBJ2-5, with TRBD1 as a possible D gene (5 bases). The germline V gene encodes CDR1 ENHRY and CDR2 SYGVKD. V was shortened by 11 bases and J by 5 bases, with 18 bases between the two germline ends. The CDR3 is made up of 13 amino acids. In DNA, the CDR3 is TGTGCCGCCAAGTCAGGGATGAGGGAGACCCAGTACTTC. Residues: CAAKSGMRETQYF.

The gene calls are TRBV6-2 or TRBV6-3 and TRBJ2-2; D might be TRBD1 (6 bases). Trimming shortened V by 5 bases and J by 1 base, and 11 bases separated the two germline ends. The germline V gene encodes CDR1 MNHEY and CDR2 SVGEGT. The CDR3 loop spans 15 amino acids. The CDR3, as DNA: TGTGCCAGCAGTCGGGGACACCTGAACACCGGGGAGCTGTTTTTT. Its protein is CASSRGHLNTGELFF.

This clonotype was seen at least ten times. The gene calls are TRBV5-1 and TRBJ2-1; 11 positions agree with TRBD2. This CDR3 is 15 amino acids long. Germline CDR1 is SGHRS and CDR2 is YFSETQ. V dropped 0 bases and J dropped 6; count of bases not matched to a gene: 2. CDR3: CASSLAGTSGNEQFF. The CDR3 coding sequence is TGCGCCAGCAGCTTGGCCGGGACTAGCGGCAATGAGCAGTTCTTC.

The chain carries TRBV7-9 and TRBJ2-3; tentative D call: TRBD2 (5 bases). Germline values: CDR1 SEHNR, CDR2 FQNEAQ (reference sequence). Trimming took 2 bases from V and 2 from J, leaving 8 bases between them. The CDR3 is 14 residues long. The CDR3 region has the DNA TGTGCCAGCAGCTTATCGGGGAACACAGATACGCAGTATTTT. Protein: CASSLSGNTDTQYF.

The chain is built from TRBV5-1 and TRBJ1-4, with a tentative D call TRBD1 (5 bases). The CDR3 runs 14 residues. V was trimmed by 0 bases and J by 8 bases, leaving 11 bases between them. Germline loops: CDR1 SGHRS, CDR2 YFSETQ. This chain's CDR3 is CASSLEGFGEKLFF. The CDR3 DNA is TGCGCCAGCAGCTTGGAGGGGTTCGGCGAAAAACTGTTTTTT.

V usage is TRBV5-5 and J usage is TRBJ1-1; no definite D call. Germline CDR1 reads SGHKS; CDR2 reads YYEKEE (reference sequence). The V gene lost 1 base and the J gene lost 3 bases, with 10 bases spanning the gap. This CDR3 spans 14 amino acids. The CDR3 sequence is CASSLQERYTEAFF. The CDR3 DNA sequence: TGTGCCAGCAGCTTGCAGGAGAGGTACACTGAAGCTTTCTTT.

The chain is built from TRBV6-6 and TRBJ1-1; no clear D gene. The CDR3 spans 15 residues. Trimming took off 0 bases at V and 4 bases at J, with 12 bases between the two ends. Germline lookup yields CDR1 MNHNY and CDR2 SVGAGI (reference sequence). CDR3 sequence (DNA): TGTGCCAGCAGTTACTCAGGCGGGGATGGCACTGAAGCTTTCTTT. Its translation: CASSYSGGDGTEAFF.

This clonotype occurred many times. The chain couples TRBV20-1 to TRBJ1-3; possible D gene TRBD1, 6 bases. Between the trimmed V and J ends, which lost 4 bases and 0 bases, there was a span of 10 bases. The CDR3 is 14 residues long. The germline V gene has CDR1 DFQATT and CDR2 SNEGSKA (reference sequence). This CDR3 is CSAKDRTSGNTIYF. CDR3 in DNA: TGCAGTGCTAAAGACAGGACCTCTGGAAACACCATATATTTT.

In its sample, this clonotype was seen a few times. The chain uses TRBV4-1 and TRBJ2-3; 10 bases line up with TRBD2. Germline V lookup: CDR1 MGHRA, CDR2 YSYEKL. J gave up 5 bases and V 0 bases, and 8 bases lay outside the gene matches. This CDR3 has 17 residues. Here the CDR3 reads CASSQERELAGLDTQYF. CDR3 nucleotides: TGCGCCAGCAGCCAAGAAAGAGAACTAGCGGGGTTAGATACGCAGTATTTT.

The rearrangement joins TRBV7-2 to TRBJ1-2; 7 nucleotides agree with TRBD1. CDR3 size: 14 residues. Germline V gene lookup returns CDR1 SGHTA and CDR2 FQGNSA. V lost 6 bases to trimming and J lost 5 bases; unmatched junction nucleotides: 9. This CDR3 reads CASSSNRGEYGYTF. CDR3 coding DNA: TGTGCCAGCAGTTCGAACAGGGGAGAATATGGCTACACCTTC.

DNA for the CDR3: TGCAGCGTTGACGGGGTGACTAGCACAGATACGCAGTATTTT. This sequence encodes CSVDGVTSTDTQYF. V usage is TRBV29-1 and J usage is TRBJ2-3, with D perhaps TRBD2 (5 bases). Between the trimmed V and J ends, which lost 3 bases and 0 bases, there was a span of 10 bases. CDR3 length: 14 residues. Germline V lookup: CDR1 SQVTM, CDR2 ANQGSEA.